The rows below give T cell receptor beta chains drawn from one sample of a study of shared clonotypes between healthy human individuals. Some clones are missing from TCRdb's copy, which holds only in-frame ones; the method was immunoSEQ multiplex PCR. The sample lists 450,000 to 600,000 clones; around 80% were seen once. The material sequenced was PBMCs. The receptor set was obtained from a woman aged 40 to 49 in good health. Some clones in this sample may be carry-over from other donors' samples. The CDR3 runs from the conserved cysteine through the conserved F or W. The D gene is left open where the match is weak. Expanded clones are given a class, and other clones once, few, many or no size at all.

d_call | j_call | v_call | clone_size | cdr3_nt | cdr3_aa
. | TRBJ2-4 | TRBV5-1 | . | TGCGCCAGCAGCTTGGGGCCGTTCCTAGCCAAAAACATTCAGTACTTC | CASSLGPFLAKNIQYF
. | TRBJ2-7 | TRBV15 | . | TGTGCCACCAGCGTGGACCCGCTCTCCTACGAGCAGTACTTC | CATSVDPLSYEQYF
. | TRBJ2-7 | TRBV7-2 | . | TGTGCCAGCAGCTTAATCGGGACGGTCTACGAGCAGTACTTC | CASSLIGTVYEQYF
. | TRBJ2-7 | TRBV7-9 | . | TGTGCCAGCAGCTCAAACCTACAGCGTTACGAGCAGTACTTC | CASSSNLQRYEQYF
. | TRBJ2-7 | TRBV15 | . | TGTGCCACCAGCACCCGGGCCCAAGGGAACGAGCAGTACTTC | CATSTRAQGNEQYF
. | TRBJ1-5 | TRBV28 | . | TGTGCCAGCAGTACTAGGACAGGCAATCAGCCCCAGCATTTT | CASSTRTGNQPQHF
. | TRBJ2-6 | TRBV18 | . | TGTGCCAGCTCACGAGGACAGCCCTCTGGGGCCAACGTCCTGACTTTC | CASSRGQPSGANVLTF
. | TRBJ2-2 | TRBV6-1 | . | TGTGCCAGCAGTGTCAGGGGGGGGATCGGGGAGCTGTTTTTT | CASSVRGGIGELFF
TRBD1 | TRBJ1-2 | TRBV5-5 | . | TGTGCCAGCAGCCCCGTGACAGGGAGGCCCTCCTTC | CASSPVTGRPSF
TRBD2 | TRBJ2-3 | TRBV4-2 | . | TGTGCCAGCAGCTCGGGACTAGCGGGAGGGAGGGATACGCAGTATTTT | CASSSGLAGGRDTQYF
TRBD2 | TRBJ2-1 | TRBV19 | once | TGTGCCAGTAGACTAGCGGGAGGGCCTCACCCCTTCTTC | CASRLAGGPHPFF
. | TRBJ2-3 | TRBV29-1 | . | TGCAGCGTCGAAAAGGACATCACAGATACGCAGTATTTT | CSVEKDITDTQYF
. | TRBJ2-5 | TRBV7-2 | . | TGTGCCAGCAGCTTAGGCAGGGGAGAGACCCAGTACTTC | CASSLGRGETQYF
TRBD1 | TRBJ1-3 | TRBV27 | . | TGTGCCAGCAGTCTCACAGGGGGCTTGGGTTCTGGAAACACCATATATTTT | CASSLTGGLGSGNTIYF
TRBD2 | TRBJ2-1 | TRBV27 | . | TGTGCCAGCAGTTTAAACGGACTAGCGGGGAGGTTCTTC | CASSLNGLAGRFF
. | TRBJ2-3 | TRBV25-1 | . | TGTGCCAGCGGAGACCCGGTTCAACCAGATACGCAGTATTTT | CASGDPVQPDTQYF
. | TRBJ2-2 | TRBV13 | . | TGTGCCAGCAGCTTATGGGCCGGGGAGCTGTTTTTT | CASSLWAGELFF
. | TRBJ1-1 | TRBV7-2 | . | TGTGCCAGCAGCTTAGAACAGGATGGGATGAACACTGAAGCTTTCTTT | CASSLEQDGMNTEAFF
TRBD2 | TRBJ2-1 | TRBV7-8 | . | TGTGCCAGCAGCGTTGGGACTAGCGGGAGTAATGAGCAGTTCTTC | CASSVGTSGSNEQFF
. | TRBJ1-1 | TRBV28 | . | TGTGCCAGCAGTGCATCAATGAACACTGAAGCTTTCTTT | CASSASMNTEAFF
. | TRBJ1-1 | TRBV5-4 | few | TGTGCCAGCAGCCAGACGACTTTAACGAACACTGAAGCTTTCTTT | CASSQTTLTNTEAFF
. | TRBJ1-1 | TRBV5-3 | once | TGTGCCAGAAGCTTGGTCCCAGGGCATGTGAACACTGAAGCTTTCTTT | CARSLVPGHVNTEAFF
. | TRBJ2-3 | TRBV29-1 | . | TGCAGCGTTGAAAGTGGGGCAGGGGCAGATACGCAGTATTTT | CSVESGAGADTQYF
TRBD2 | TRBJ2-5 | TRBV7-9 | . | TGTGCCAGCAGCTCGGGGGGAGCGGGATTAGAGACCCAGTACTTC | CASSSGGAGLETQYF
. | TRBJ2-5 | TRBV10-3 | . | TGTGCCATCAGTGACCGGCGACAGGCCAGCGAGACCCAGTACTTC | CAISDRRQASETQYF
TRBD2 | TRBJ2-7 | TRBV6-6 | many | TGTGCCAGCAGTTACTCGCGCCTAGCGGGGTCCGAGCAGTACTTC | CASSYSRLAGSEQYF
. | TRBJ2-7 | TRBV19 | . | TGTGCCAGTAGTATTGGGGGTGGCGAGCAGTACTTC | CASSIGGGEQYF
. | TRBJ2-6 | TRBV5-4 | . | TGTGCCAGCAGCGCCGGAGGCTCCGGGGCCAACGTCCTGACTTTC | CASSAGGSGANVLTF
. | TRBJ1-2 | TRBV4-1 | . | TGCGCCAGCAGCCAAGATCGCGTTGACTATGGCTACACCTTC | CASSQDRVDYGYTF
. | TRBJ1-5 | TRBV15 | . | TGTGCCACCAGCAGAGACAGGGCCGGTAATCAGCCCCAGCATTTT | CATSRDRAGNQPQHF
. | TRBJ2-3 | TRBV9 | . | TGTGCCAGCAGCGTGTTGGGGGGTAGCACAGATACGCAGTATTTT | CASSVLGGSTDTQYF
. | TRBJ1-5 | TRBV7-9 | . | TGTGCCAGCAGCTTAGGCAGGTCCGGGGATCAGCCCCAGCATTTT | CASSLGRSGDQPQHF
TRBD2 | TRBJ2-1 | TRBV5-1 | . | TGCGCCAGCAGCTTGGCACTAGCGGGGGGTGAGCAGTTCTTC | CASSLALAGGEQFF
TRBD2 | TRBJ2-5 | TRBV18 | . | TGTGCCAGCTCCCCAAGGACTAGCGGGCAAGAGACCCAGTACTTC | CASSPRTSGQETQYF
. | TRBJ2-1 | TRBV2 | . | TGTGCCAGCGGGAGACTAGGGGAGTTCAATGAGCAGTTCTTC | CASGRLGEFNEQFF
TRBD1 | TRBJ1-5 | TRBV28 | . | TGTGCCAGCAGTCCTGGACAGGGCGGTGAGCCCCAGCATTTT | CASSPGQGGEPQHF
. | TRBJ2-1 | TRBV10-3 | . | TGTGCCATCAGTGAAGGGGGAGGGGCCTACAATGAGCAGTTCTTC | CAISEGGGAYNEQFF
. | TRBJ1-2 | TRBV9 | . | TGTGCCAGCAGCGCTGGGGCAGGATCGGTTAGCTACACCTTC | CASSAGAGSVSYTF
. | TRBJ2-7 | TRBV28 | . | TGTGCCAGCAGCACCACAGGGTGGGAGCAGTACTTC | CASSTTGWEQYF
. | TRBJ2-5 | TRBV19 | . | TGTGCCAGTAGTATCCTCTCGGCAGGGGTCGAGACCCAGTACTTC | CASSILSAGVETQYF
TRBD1 | TRBJ1-1 | TRBV5-1 | . | TGCGCCAGCAGCCGGGAGGGGGCATCCACTGAAGCTTTCTTT | CASSREGASTEAFF
. | TRBJ2-5 | TRBV7-8 | once | TGTGCCAGCAGCCTAATACGGGACAAGGGTTTGAAGACCCAGTACTTC | CASSLIRDKGLKTQYF